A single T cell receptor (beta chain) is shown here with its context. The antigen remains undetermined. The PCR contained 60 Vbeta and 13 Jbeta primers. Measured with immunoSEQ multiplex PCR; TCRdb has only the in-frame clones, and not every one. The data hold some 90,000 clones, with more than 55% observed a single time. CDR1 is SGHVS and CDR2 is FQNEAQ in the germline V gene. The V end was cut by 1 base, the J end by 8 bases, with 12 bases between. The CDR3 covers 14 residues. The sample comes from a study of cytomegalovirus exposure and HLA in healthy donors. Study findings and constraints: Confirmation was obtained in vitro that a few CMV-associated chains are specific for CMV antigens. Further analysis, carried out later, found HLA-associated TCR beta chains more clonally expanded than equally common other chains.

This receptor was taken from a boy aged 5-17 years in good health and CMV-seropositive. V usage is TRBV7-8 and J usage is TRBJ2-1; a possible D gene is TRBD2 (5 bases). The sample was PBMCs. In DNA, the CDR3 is TGTGCCAGCAGCTTAGTTGTTGGGGAGCATGAGCAGTTCTTC. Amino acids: CASSLVVGEHEQFF.